This TCR beta chain was found in a study of response to subunit inactivated influenza vaccine. This clonotype came up a few times. What it recognizes is unknown. This CDR3 contains 14 residues. Trimming left V 1 base short and J 7 bases short, with 11 bases between. The V gene's germline CDR1 is MNHEY and CDR2 SVGAGI. TCRdb processed the RT-PCR reads anew with MiXCR; each CDR3 protein has one entry. The sample lists 500,000 or so distinct CDR3 sequences, approximately 11% occurring once. Whole-study results and caveats: The authors proposed limited new T cell recruitment per seasonal influenza vaccination.

The material sequenced was PBMCs from blood, taken roughly 6 weeks after vaccination. This chain uses TRBV6-5 with TRBJ2-1, with a tentative D call TRBD2 (6 bases). This TCR was sampled from a man in his forties or fifties who received an inactivated influenza vaccine. The CDR3 sequence: CASSYLSGSNEQFF. The CDR3, as DNA: TGTGCCAGCAGTTACTTAAGCGGGTCAAATGAGCAGTTCTTC.